Given below is one TCR beta chain in context. The antigen remains unidentified. The data were obtained in a study of T cell responses to AZD1222 COVID-19 vaccine. Findings and limits, study-wide: CD4 TCRs associated with vaccination spanned spike, dominating at 160-218 and 743-854. Spike-specific TCR breadth and depth both grew after two AZD1222 doses.

Only in-frame clones appear in the TCRdb table, and some are missing; sequencing was by immunoSEQ multiplex PCR. The table has 150,000 to 200,000 clones, roughly 94% seen once. Looked up from germline, CDR1 is SGHRS and CDR2 is YFSETQ. The CDR3 runs to 12 residues. V was cut by 4 bases and J by 0 bases, with 5 bases left in between. The material sequenced was peripheral blood, taken on day 0 of AZD1222 vaccination. The chain couples TRBV5-1 to TRBJ2-7; no clear D gene. The clonotype originates from an adult in good health. The CDR3 spells CASSPSSYEQYF. CDR3 DNA sequence: TGCGCCAGCAGCCCGAGCTCCTACGAGCAGTACTTC.